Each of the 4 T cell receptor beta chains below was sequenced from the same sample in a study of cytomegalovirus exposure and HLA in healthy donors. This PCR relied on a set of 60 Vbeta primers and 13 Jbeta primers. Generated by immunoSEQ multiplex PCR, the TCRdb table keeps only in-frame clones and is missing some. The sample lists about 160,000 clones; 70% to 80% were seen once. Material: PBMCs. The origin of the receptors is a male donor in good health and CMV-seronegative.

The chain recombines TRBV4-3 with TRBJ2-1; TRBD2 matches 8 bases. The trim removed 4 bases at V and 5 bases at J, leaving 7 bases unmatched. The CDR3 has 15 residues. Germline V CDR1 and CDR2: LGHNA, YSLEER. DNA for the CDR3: TGCGCCAGCAGCCTGGTCGGGGGGGTCCACAATGAGCAGTTCTTC. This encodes CASSLVGGVHNEQFF.

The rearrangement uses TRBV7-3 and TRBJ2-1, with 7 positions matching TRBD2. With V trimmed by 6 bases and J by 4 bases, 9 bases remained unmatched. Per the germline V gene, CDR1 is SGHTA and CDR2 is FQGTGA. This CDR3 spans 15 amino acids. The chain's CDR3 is CASSPGGAGYNEQFF. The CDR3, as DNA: TGTGCCAGCAGTCCCGGGGGAGCGGGATACAATGAGCAGTTCTTC.

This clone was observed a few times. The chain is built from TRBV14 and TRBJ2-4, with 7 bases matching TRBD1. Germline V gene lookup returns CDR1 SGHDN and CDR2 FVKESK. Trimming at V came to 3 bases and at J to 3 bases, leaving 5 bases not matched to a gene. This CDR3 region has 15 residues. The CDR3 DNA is TGTGCCAGCAGCCAGACCGGGACAGACAAAAACATTCAGTACTTC. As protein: CASSQTGTDKNIQYF.

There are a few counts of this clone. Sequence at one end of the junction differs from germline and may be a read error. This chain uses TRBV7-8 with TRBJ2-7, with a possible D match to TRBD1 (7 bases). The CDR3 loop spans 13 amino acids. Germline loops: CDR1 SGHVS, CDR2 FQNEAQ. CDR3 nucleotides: TGTGCCAGCAGCTTAGCGGGGGGACAGACCCCGAACTTC. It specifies CASSLAGGQTPNF.